These 15 T cell receptor beta chains originate from one sample sequenced in a study of early T cells in non-severe SARS-CoV-2 infection. TCRdb passed the 5' RACE reads through MiXCR, listing each CDR3 protein once. The data hold about 42,000 distinct CDR3 sequences, with about 6% observed a single time. The sequenced sample was whole blood, obtained at baseline. All receptors come from an adult who was a healthcare worker with PCR-confirmed SARS-CoV-2 infection or an uninfected control (not recorded which).

This clonotype came up many times. V usage is TRBV11-3 and J usage is TRBJ2-1, with 12 bases that match TRBD2. The CDR3 loop spans 15 amino acids. The J segment lost 4 bases and the V segment lost 5 bases, leaving 3 bases of the junction unmatched. The germline CDR1 and CDR2 sequences are SGHNT and YENEEA. The CDR3 reads CASSKLAGGYNEQFF. Here the CDR3 DNA reads TGTGCCAGCAGCAAACTAGCGGGGGGTTACAATGAGCAGTTCTTC.

The chain combines TRBV30 with TRBJ1-1; 7 bases map to TRBD1. Per the germline V gene, CDR1 is GTSNPN and CDR2 is SVGIG (reference sequence). This CDR3 is built from 14 residues. The junction had 4 bases not matched to a gene; V was cut back by 0 bases and J by 3 bases. The CDR3 loop is CAWSVTRGDTEAFF. The CDR3, as DNA: TGTGCCTGGAGTGTAACCAGGGGGGACACTGAAGCTTTCTTT.

This clonotype appeared a few times. This rearrangement joins TRBV6-2 or TRBV6-3 to TRBJ2-7; the D gene is possibly TRBD1 (6 bases). The V gene lost 7 bases and the J gene lost 2 bases, with 9 bases spanning the gap. Germline V gene sequence: CDR1 MNHEY, CDR2 SVGEGT. The CDR3 runs to 12 residues. The CDR3 DNA reads TGTGCCAGCAAGACAGGCGCCTACGAGCAGTACTTC. It encodes CASKTGAYEQYF.

In its sample, this clonotype was seen many times. The chain recombines TRBV7-9 with TRBJ2-2; 10 bases are shared with TRBD1. The CDR3 is made up of 16 amino acids. V lost 4 bases and J lost 0; bases outside the gene matches: 2. Germline lookup yields CDR1 SEHNR and CDR2 FQNEAQ (reference sequence). CDR3 bases: TGTGCCAGCAGCTCCGGGACAGGGGCGAACACCGGGGAGCTGTTTTTT. It specifies CASSSGTGANTGELFF.

The rearrangement uses TRBV5-5 and TRBJ1-1; D uncertain. The CDR3 runs to 14 residues. Trimming pared 0 bases from V and 1 base from J, leaving 7 bases between. CDR1 is SGHKS, CDR2 YYEKEE, per germline (reference sequence). CDR3 sequence (DNA): TGTGCCAGCAGCTTGGTCGGTGCGAACACTGAAGCTTTCTTT. As protein: CASSLVGANTEAFF.

This clonotype was counted a few times. The V call is TRBV20-1, the J call TRBJ2-5, with TRBD2 matching over 7 bases. This CDR3 is 14 amino acids long. Germline V gene sequence: CDR1 DFQATT, CDR2 SNEGSKA (reference sequence). Trimming removed 6 bases from V and 4 bases from J; junction bases left unmatched: 11. Here the CDR3 reads CSAWTVTGGETQYF. For the CDR3, the DNA is TGCAGTGCGTGGACGGTCACGGGAGGAGAGACCCAGTACTTC.

In this sample, this clonotype turned up many times. The chain combines TRBV4-1 with TRBJ2-3, with 10 nucleotides matching TRBD2. The germline gives CDR1 MGHRA, CDR2 YSYEKL. Losses at the gene ends were 0 bases for V and 2 bases for J; bases not matched to a gene: 11. This CDR3 has 19 amino acids. The CDR3 reads CASSQEALLAGTSTDTQYF. CDR3 in DNA: TGCGCCAGCAGCCAAGAGGCCTTACTAGCGGGGACCTCCACAGATACGCAGTATTTT.

The chain employs TRBV7-2 and TRBJ2-3, with D perhaps TRBD1 (5 bases). Germline V gives CDR1 SGHTA, CDR2 FQGNSA. This CDR3 is 15 amino acids long. V lost 0 bases to trimming and J lost 4 bases, with 11 bases between them. The CDR3 DNA is TGTGCCAGCAGCTTAGCGACAGTCGGCCCAGATACGCAGTATTTT. Translating it yields CASSLATVGPDTQYF.

The CDR3 region has the DNA TGTGCCAGCAGCAAAGGGGGTAGTTACAATGAGCAGTTCTTC. This encodes CASSKGGSYNEQFF. This chain uses TRBV21-1 with TRBJ2-1. TRBV21-1 is described as a pseudogene. The CDR3 is 14 amino acids.

The sample holds many counts of this clonotype. The chain joins TRBV23-1 to TRBJ2-1, with D maybe TRBD2 (6 bases). TRBV23-1 is treated as an ORF (open reading frame) with a function not yet certain. V was clipped by 8 bases and J by 2 bases, with 16 bases between them. The CDR3 is 15 residues long. The CDR3 sequence is CASRARGGAYNEQFF. The CDR3, as DNA: TGCGCCAGCCGGGCGCGGGGTGGGGCCTACAATGAGCAGTTCTTC.

This clonotype was seen a handful of times. The CDR3 bases are TGTGCCAGCAGCTCTACAGGGGGGAACCAAGAGACCCAGTACTTC. It encodes CASSSTGGNQETQYF. The chain uses TRBV7-9 and TRBJ2-5, with TRBD1 matching over 8 bases. The CDR3 contains 15 residues. Trimming removed 4 bases from V and 0 bases from J; junction bases left unmatched: 4. Germline V gives CDR1 SEHNR, CDR2 FQNEAQ (reference sequence).

This clonotype was found a few times. The junction does not match germline at one end; this may be a read error. The V call is TRBV11-2, the J call TRBJ2-2; TRBD1 agrees at 8 bases. The germline V gene has CDR1 SGHAT and CDR2 FQNNGV. CDR3 length: 16 residues. The CDR3 loop is CANSLGQGANTGELFF. The CDR3 region has the DNA TGTGCCAACAGCTTAGGGCAGGGGGCTAACACCGGGGAGCTGTTTTTT. Full variable domain (missing parts from reference TRBV11-2 and TRBJ2-2): EAGVAQSPRYKIIEKRQSVAFWCNPISGHATLYWYQQILGQGPKLLIQFQNNGVVDDSQLPKDRFSAERLKGVDSTLKIQPAKLEDSAVYLCANSLGQGANTGELFFGEGSRLTVL.

This clonotype occurred many times. The CDR3 DNA reads TGCAGTGCTAGAGGGACCGAGCGGGGGAAGATGTGGGAGACCCAGTACTTC. Translation: CSARGTERGKMWETQYF. The rearrangement uses TRBV20-1 and TRBJ2-5; the match to TRBD2 covers 8 bases. CDR3 length: 17 amino acids. The J segment lost 5 bases and the V segment lost 1 base, leaving 15 bases of the junction unmatched. Germline V gene lookup returns CDR1 DFQATT and CDR2 SNEGSKA (reference sequence).

In this sample, this clonotype turned up many times. The chain couples TRBV5-5 to TRBJ2-2; D remains ambiguous. CDR1 is SGHKS and CDR2 is YYEKEE in the germline V gene (reference sequence). The CDR3 contains 15 residues. V was shortened by 4 bases and J by 0 bases, with 10 bases between the two germline ends. CDR3 sequence reads: CASSQRGPNTGELFF. The CDR3 nucleotides are TGTGCCAGCAGCCAACGTGGACCGAACACCGGGGAGCTGTTTTTT.

This clonotype was seen repeatedly, ten times or more. V is TRBV12-3 or TRBV12-4 and J is TRBJ2-3; 8 nucleotides match TRBD1. The trim removed 4 bases at V and 4 bases at J, leaving 4 bases unmatched. CDR3 length equals 14 residues. CDR3 nucleotides: TGTGCCAGCAGTTCCGACAGGGGACCAGATACGCAGTATTTT. This codes for CASSSDRGPDTQYF.